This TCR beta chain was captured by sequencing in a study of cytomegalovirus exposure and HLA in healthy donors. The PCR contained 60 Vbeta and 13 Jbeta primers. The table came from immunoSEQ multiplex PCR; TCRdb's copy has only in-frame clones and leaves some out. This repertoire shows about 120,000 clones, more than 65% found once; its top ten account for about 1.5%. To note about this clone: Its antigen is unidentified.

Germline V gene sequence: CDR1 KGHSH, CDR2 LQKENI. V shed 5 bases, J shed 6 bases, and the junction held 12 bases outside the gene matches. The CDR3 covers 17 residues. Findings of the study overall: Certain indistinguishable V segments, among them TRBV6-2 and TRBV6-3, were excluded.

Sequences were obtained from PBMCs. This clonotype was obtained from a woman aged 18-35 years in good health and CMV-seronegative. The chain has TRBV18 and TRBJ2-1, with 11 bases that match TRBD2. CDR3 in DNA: TGTGCCAGCTCAAAGGTCGACCTAGCGGGAGGCGGCAATGAGCAGTTCTTC. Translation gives CASSKVDLAGGGNEQFF.